This T cell receptor (beta chain) was found in a study of molecular identifiers for immune sequencing clone quantification. From the PCR reads, TCRdb called clonotypes with MiXCR, one entry per CDR3 protein. The profile shows about 320,000 distinct CDR3 sequences, 24% of them singletons. When naive CD8 T cells were sorted, they were gated as CD8+CD4-CCR7+CD45RA+. Overall study results and limits: Clonotypes topping 20 RNA copies carried over 97% of effector molecules but under 1% of naive ones. Identical TCR molecules can share a barcode, and this sharing could underestimate highly expanded clone sizes.

This clonotype showed up just a few times. What it recognizes is unknown. The CDR3 covers 14 residues. Germline values: CDR1 KGHSH, CDR2 LQKENI. V was cut by 5 bases and J by 3 bases, with 14 bases left in between. The material sequenced was naive CD8+ T cells from blood, with Jurkat cell RNA spiked in. Subset denoted: FACS-sorted CD8+CD4-CCR7+CD45RA+ naive T cells. The TCR comes from a human donor in good health. Some libraries in this study had Jurkat cell RNA spiked in. The gene calls are TRBV18 and TRBJ2-7; a weak D match, TRBD2 (6 bases). The CDR3 region has the DNA TGTGCCAGCTCAGACTCCGGGACTCTCTACGAGCAGTACTTC. Protein sequence: CASSDSGTLYEQYF.